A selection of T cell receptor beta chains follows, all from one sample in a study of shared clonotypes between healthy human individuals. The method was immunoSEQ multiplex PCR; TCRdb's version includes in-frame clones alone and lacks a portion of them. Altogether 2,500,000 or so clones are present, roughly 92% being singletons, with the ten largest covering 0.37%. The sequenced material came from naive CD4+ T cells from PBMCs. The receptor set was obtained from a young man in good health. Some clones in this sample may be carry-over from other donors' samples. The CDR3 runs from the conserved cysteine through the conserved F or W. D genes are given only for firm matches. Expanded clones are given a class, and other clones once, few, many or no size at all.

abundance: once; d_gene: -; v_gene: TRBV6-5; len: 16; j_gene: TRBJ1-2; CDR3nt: TGTGCCAGCAGTTACTCGCCCATCATTTTGGGGATTGGCTACACCTTC; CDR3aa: CASSYSPIILGIGYTF
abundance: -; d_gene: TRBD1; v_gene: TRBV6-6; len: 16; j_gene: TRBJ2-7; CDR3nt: TGTGCCAGCAGTTCCTCCGGACAGGGTAACTCCTACGAGCAGTACTTC; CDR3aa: CASSSSGQGNSYEQYF
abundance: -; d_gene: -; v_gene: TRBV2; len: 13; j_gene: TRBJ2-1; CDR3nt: TGTGCCAGCAGGGTGGTCGGGTACAATGAGCAGTTCTTC; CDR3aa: CASRVVGYNEQFF
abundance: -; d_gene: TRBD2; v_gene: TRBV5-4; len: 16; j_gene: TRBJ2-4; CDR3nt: TGTGCCAGCAGCTTGGACGGGAGGGCCCTGGGGAACATTCAGTACTTC; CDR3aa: CASSLDGRALGNIQYF
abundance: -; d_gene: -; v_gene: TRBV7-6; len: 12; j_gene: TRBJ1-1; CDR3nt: TGTGCCAGCAGCGGTATCCCCTCGAGAGCTTTCTTT; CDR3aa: CASSGIPSRAFF
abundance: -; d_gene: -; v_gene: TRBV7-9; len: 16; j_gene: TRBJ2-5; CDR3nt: TGTGCCAGCAGCTTTCTGGGGACGGGTAACCAAGAGACCCAGTACTTC; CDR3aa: CASSFLGTGNQETQYF
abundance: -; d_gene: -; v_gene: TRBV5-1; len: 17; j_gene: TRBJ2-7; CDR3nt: TGCGCCAGCAGCTTGGCCTCGGGTAATCCCGCTACCTACGAGCAGTACTTC; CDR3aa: CASSLASGNPATYEQYF
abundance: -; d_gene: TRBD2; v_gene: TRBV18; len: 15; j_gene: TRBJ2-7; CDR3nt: TGTGCCAGCTCACCGACTAGCGGGGCGAGCTACGAGCAGTACTTC; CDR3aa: CASSPTSGASYEQYF
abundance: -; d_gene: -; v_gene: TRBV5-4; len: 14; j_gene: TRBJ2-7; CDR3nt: TGTGCCAGCAGCTCCCGGGACGCGCCCTTCGAGCAGTACTTC; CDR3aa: CASSSRDAPFEQYF
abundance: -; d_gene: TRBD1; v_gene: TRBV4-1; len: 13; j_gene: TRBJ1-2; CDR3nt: TGCGCCAGCGGACCTCAGGGGGGCTATGGCTACACCTTC; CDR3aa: CASGPQGGYGYTF
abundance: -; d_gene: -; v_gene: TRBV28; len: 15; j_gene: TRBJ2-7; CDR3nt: TGTGCCAGCAGTCGCGCGGACAGAGACTCCTACGAGCAGTACTTC; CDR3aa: CASSRADRDSYEQYF
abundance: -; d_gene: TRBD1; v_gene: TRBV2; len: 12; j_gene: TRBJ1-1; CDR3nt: TGTGCCAGCAGTGATTTGGACAGGAAAGCTTTCTTT; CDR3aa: CASSDLDRKAFF
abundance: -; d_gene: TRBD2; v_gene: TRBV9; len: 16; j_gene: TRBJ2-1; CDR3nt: TGTGCCAGCAGCTCCCTCCCCCTAGCGGGAGCCGAGGAGCAGTTCTTC; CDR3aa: CASSSLPLAGAEEQFF
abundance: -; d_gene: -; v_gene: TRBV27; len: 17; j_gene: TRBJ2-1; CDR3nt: TGTGCCAGCAGTTTATCGCTTTTGGGGACATACTACAATGAGCAGTTCTTC; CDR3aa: CASSLSLLGTYYNEQFF
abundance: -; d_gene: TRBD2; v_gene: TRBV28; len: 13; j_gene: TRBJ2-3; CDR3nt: TGTGCCAGCTTAAGCGGGAGAAAAGATACGCAGTATTTT; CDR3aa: CASLSGRKDTQYF
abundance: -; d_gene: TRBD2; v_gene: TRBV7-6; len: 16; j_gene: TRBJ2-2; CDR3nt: TGTGCCAGCACCAAGACTAGCGGGAGAACTGGCGGGGAGCTGTTTTTT; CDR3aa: CASTKTSGRTGGELFF
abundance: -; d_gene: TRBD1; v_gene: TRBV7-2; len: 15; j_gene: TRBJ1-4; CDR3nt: TGTGCCAGCAGCTTGGACAGGGTAGAGAATGAAAAACTGTTTTTT; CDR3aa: CASSLDRVENEKLFF
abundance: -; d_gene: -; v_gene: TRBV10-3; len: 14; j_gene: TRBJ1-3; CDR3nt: TGTGCCATCGGTGGACGGACCAACGGCGACACCATATATTTT; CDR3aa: CAIGGRTNGDTIYF
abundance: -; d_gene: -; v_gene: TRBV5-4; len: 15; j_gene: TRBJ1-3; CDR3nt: TGTGCCAGCAGCCTGGGACGGAGCTCTGGAAACACCATATATTTT; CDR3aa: CASSLGRSSGNTIYF
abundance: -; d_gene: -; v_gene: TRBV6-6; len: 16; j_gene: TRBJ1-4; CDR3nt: TGTGCCAGCAGTTACTGGGGTGGGGCCGAAGGAAGGGAACTGTTTTTT; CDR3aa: CASSYWGGAEGRELFF
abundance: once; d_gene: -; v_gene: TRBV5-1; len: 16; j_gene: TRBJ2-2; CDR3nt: TGCGCCAGCTCCACGAAGGGGCCGGCGTCGTCCGGGGAGCTGTTTTTT; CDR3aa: CASSTKGPASSGELFF
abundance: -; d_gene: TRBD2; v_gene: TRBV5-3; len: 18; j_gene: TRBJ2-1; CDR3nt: TGTGCCAGAAGCTTCGTAGCGGGAGGAAATAGCTCCTACAATGAGCAGTTCTTC; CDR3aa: CARSFVAGGNSSYNEQFF
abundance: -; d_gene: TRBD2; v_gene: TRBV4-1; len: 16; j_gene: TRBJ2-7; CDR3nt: TGCGCCAGCAGCCCGCCCGGGACTAGCGGGATCTACGAGCAGTACTTC; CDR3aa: CASSPPGTSGIYEQYF
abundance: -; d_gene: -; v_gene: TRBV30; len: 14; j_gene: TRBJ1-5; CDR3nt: TGTGCCTGGAGTGTAACGACGGACAATCAGCCCCAGCATTTT; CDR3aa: CAWSVTTDNQPQHF
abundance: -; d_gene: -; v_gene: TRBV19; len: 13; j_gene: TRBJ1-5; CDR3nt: TGTGCCAGCAGTAGACAGGATTTCGGGCCCCAGCATTTT; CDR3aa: CASSRQDFGPQHF
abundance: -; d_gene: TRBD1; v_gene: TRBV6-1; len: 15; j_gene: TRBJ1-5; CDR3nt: TGTGCCAGCAGATTGACAGGGGGGGTCGGGCAGCCCCAGCATTTT; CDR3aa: CASRLTGGVGQPQHF
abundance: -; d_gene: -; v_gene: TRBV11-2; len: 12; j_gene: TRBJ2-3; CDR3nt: TGTGCCAGCAGCCAAATAACAGATACGCAGTATTTT; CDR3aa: CASSQITDTQYF
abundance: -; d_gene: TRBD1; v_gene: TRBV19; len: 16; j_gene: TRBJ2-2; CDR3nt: TGTGCCACTAGCAAGAACAGGGGCGGAGGAACCGGGGAGCTGTTTTTT; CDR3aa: CATSKNRGGGTGELFF
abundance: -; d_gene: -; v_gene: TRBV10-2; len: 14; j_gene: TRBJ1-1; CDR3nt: TGCGCCAGCAGTGACGCTTTGATGAACACTGAAGCTTTCTTT; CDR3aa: CASSDALMNTEAFF
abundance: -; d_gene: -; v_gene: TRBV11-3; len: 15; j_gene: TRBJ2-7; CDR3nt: TGTGCCAGCAGCGCATATAGCGGCAGTAGCTACGAGCAGTACTTC; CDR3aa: CASSAYSGSSYEQYF
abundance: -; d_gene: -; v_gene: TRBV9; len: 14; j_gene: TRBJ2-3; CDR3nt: TGTGCCAGCAGCGTAGGTGGGGTTGCAGATACGCAGTATTTT; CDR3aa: CASSVGGVADTQYF
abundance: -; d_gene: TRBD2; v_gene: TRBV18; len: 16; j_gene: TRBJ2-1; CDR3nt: TGTGCCAGCTCACACACGGGACTAGCGGTAACGAATGAGCAGTTCTTC; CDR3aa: CASSHTGLAVTNEQFF
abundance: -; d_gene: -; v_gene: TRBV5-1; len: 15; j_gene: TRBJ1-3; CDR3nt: TGCGCCAGCAGCCTCCCGACGAGAGGAGGAAACACCATATATTTT; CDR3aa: CASSLPTRGGNTIYF
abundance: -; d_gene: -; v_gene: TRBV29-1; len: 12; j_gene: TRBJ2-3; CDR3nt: TGCAGCACAGTCCCCAATCGCTATACGCAGTATTTT; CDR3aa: CSTVPNRYTQYF
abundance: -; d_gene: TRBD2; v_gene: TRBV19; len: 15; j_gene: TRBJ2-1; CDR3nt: TGTGCCAGTAGTATAAAAGGGACTAGCGGGAGGCGGCAGTTCTTC; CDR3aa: CASSIKGTSGRRQFF
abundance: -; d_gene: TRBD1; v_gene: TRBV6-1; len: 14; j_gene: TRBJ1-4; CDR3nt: TGTGCCAGCCGGTACAGGGGAACTAATGAAAAACTGTTTTTT; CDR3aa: CASRYRGTNEKLFF
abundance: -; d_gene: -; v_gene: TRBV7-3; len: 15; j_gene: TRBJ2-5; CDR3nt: TGTGCCAGCAGCTCCCTGGCTGGCCCCCAAGAGACCCAGTACTTC; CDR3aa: CASSSLAGPQETQYF
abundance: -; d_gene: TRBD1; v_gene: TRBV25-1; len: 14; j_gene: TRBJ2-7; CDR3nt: TGTGCCAGCTCAACCTCGGGACAGCGCTGGGAGCAGTACTTC; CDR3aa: CASSTSGQRWEQYF
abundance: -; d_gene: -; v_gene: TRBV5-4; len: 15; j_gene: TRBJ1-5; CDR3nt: TGTGCCAGCAGCTTCGGGGGCAATAGCAATCAGCCCCAGCATTTT; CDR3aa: CASSFGGNSNQPQHF
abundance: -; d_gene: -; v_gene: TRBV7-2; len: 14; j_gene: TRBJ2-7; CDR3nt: TGTGCCAGCAGCTTAGACAGGTTGGCCTACGAGCAGTACTTC; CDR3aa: CASSLDRLAYEQYF